This TCR beta chain was profiled in a study of response to subunit inactivated influenza vaccine listed by TCRdb under 2018. Background for the entire study: To follow how T cells responded to a trivalent subunit inactivated influenza vaccine, the researchers relied on deep quantitative profiling of the T cell receptor repertoire.

The library was obtained by RT-PCR. The sequencer was an Illumina HiSeq 2500. TCRdb reprocessing: public reads trimmed at Q25 with fastp, clones called with MiXCR, in-frame beta chains kept. Identical CDR3 proteins give one entry, which carries the most common genes and DNA. The sample yields around 200,000 distinct CDR3 sequences; about 9% were counted once. Under 13% of the sample rests with the top ten. The investigation overall reported the following: According to the authors, only a limited number of new T cells may be recruited by each seasonal influenza vaccination.

This clonotype showed up just a few times. It has no known antigen specificity. The record has no base qualities; no much larger clone is one base away. CDR1 is given as SGHTA and CDR2 as FQGNSA, both from the germline V gene. The CDR3 measures 15 amino acids from cysteine to phenylalanine. This entry keeps only the CDR3 DNA: 45 bases, framed from base 1. Here V drops 4 bases and J drops 5 bases, and the junction holds 8 bases not matched to any gene. The chain joins TRBV7-2 to TRBJ1-5; TRBD1 fits 7 bases in the junction. The sequenced sample was non-naive T cells sorted from PBMCs, obtained on the day of vaccination. The cell subset or site label of this sample denotes: memory T cell fraction. This sequence was found in a man aged 45 to 65 who received an inactivated influenza vaccine. Donor details come from another sample of the same person, matched by shared clones. The encoded CDR3 is CASSSSSGQHQPQHF. The DNA reads TGTGCCAGCAGCTCGTCTTCGGGACAGCATCAGCCCCAGCATTTT.